The 11 T cell receptor beta chains below were found in one sample sequenced in a study of blood T cells in healthy people across ages. A J-beta primer mix and a sample-barcoded 5' primer were used in a second PCR of about 7 to 12 cycles. TCRdb re-called the 5' RACE reads with MiXCR, one entry per CDR3 protein. Of roughly 680,000 distinct CDR3 sequences in the sample, roughly 21% are singletons; the top ten hold 3.6%. Sequenced input: blood. All receptors come from a man between 65 and 80 years old in good health.

The V and J genes are TRBV12-3 or TRBV12-4 and TRBJ2-1, with D possibly TRBD2 on 6 matching bases. The CDR3 spans 12 residues. Trimming removed 6 bases from V and 9 bases from J, with 12 bases in between. DNA of the CDR3: TGTGCCAGCAGGACTAGTGGCATTGAGCAGTTCTTC. This gives the protein CASRTSGIEQFF.

V is TRBV9 and J is TRBJ2-5, with D possibly TRBD1 on 5 matching bases. The J call may be faulty, since TRBJ2-1 better matches the DNA end. Germline CDR1 SGDLS, CDR2 YYNGEE. The CDR3 extends over 15 amino acids. CDR3 nucleotides: TGTGCCAGCAGCGTAGATGACAGACCCTACAATGAGCAGTTCTTC. Protein product: CASSVDDRPYNEQFF.

The chain joins TRBV6-5 to TRBJ2-2, with D perhaps matching TRBD1 (5 bases). The germline gives CDR1 MNHEY, CDR2 SVGAGI. V was cut by 0 bases and J by 1 base, with 12 bases left in between. The CDR3 contains 17 residues. The CDR3 DNA is TGTGCCAGCAGTTACTCGTTCTCCAGGGTGAACACCGGGGAGCTGTTTTTT. Its protein is CASSYSFSRVNTGELFF.

The table lists this clonotype with a few counts. The rearrangement joins TRBV11-2 to TRBJ1-2, with 8 bases matching TRBD1. The ends lost 3 bases at V and 3 bases at J; junction bases unmatched: 3. Germline V gene data show CDR1 as SGHAT and CDR2 as FQNNGV. CDR3 length equals 14 residues. The CDR3 DNA is TGTGCCAGCAGCTTCGACAGGGGTGACTATGGCTACACCTTC. Translated: CASSFDRGDYGYTF.

The J gene is TRBJ2-5, the V gene TRBV20-1; D remains unclear. Germline V CDR1 and CDR2: DFQATT, SNEGSKA (reference sequence). The CDR3 runs to 14 residues. Deletions cut 6 bases from V and 2 bases from J, with 16 bases between. The CDR3 reads CSARRTDIQETQYF. The CDR3 nucleotides are TGCAGTGCCCGGAGAACAGACATACAAGAGACCCAGTACTTC.

Turning to this clonotype: At one end the junction does not follow the germline gene, possibly because of a read error. The CDR3 DNA reads as TGTGCCAGCAGTTTTCAGGCGGGAGCAGATGCGCAGTATTTT. As protein: CASSFQAGADAQYF. This chain connects TRBV12-3 or TRBV12-4 to TRBJ2-3, with TRBD2 matching over 7 bases. CDR3 length: 14 amino acids.

This rearrangement joins TRBV6-6 to TRBJ2-3; 9 bases agree with TRBD1. The CDR3 is 14 residues long. Looked up from germline, CDR1 is MNHNY and CDR2 is SVGAGI (reference sequence). V trimming: 4 bases; J trimming: 5 bases; junction bases outside the gene matches: 4. CDR3 nucleotide sequence: TGTGCCAGCAGTTTGGGACAGGGAGTAGATACGCAGTATTTT. Translated: CASSLGQGVDTQYF.

This clonotype occurred many times. The V call is TRBV9, the J call TRBJ2-1, with 9 bases aligning to TRBD2. This CDR3 comprises 14 residues. Germline CDR1 SGDLS, CDR2 YYNGEE. V was clipped by 7 bases and J by 0 bases; unmatched bases: 2. Here the CDR3 DNA reads TGTGCCAGCCGTAGCGGGAGCTCCTACAATGAGCAGTTCTTC. This translates into CASRSGSSYNEQFF.

This clonotype has more than one count but fewer than ten. The rearrangement joins TRBV23-1 to TRBJ2-4; D possibly uses TRBD1 or TRBD2 (5 bases each). TRBV23-1 is designated an ORF whose function remains uncertain. Trimming left V 8 bases short and J 8 bases short, with 31 bases between. This CDR3 region has 18 residues. CDR3 sequence: CASSSPPWMGVERDIQYF. CDR3 bases: TGCGCCAGCTCTTCTCCCCCCTGGATGGGGGTAGAACGGGACATTCAGTACTTC.

This clonotype was found a few times. The chain joins TRBV3-1 to TRBJ2-5; 11 bases line up with TRBD2. The DNA end is a closer match to TRBJ2-1, so the J assignment may be wrong. The CDR3 runs 15 residues. The germline V gene has CDR1 LGHDT and CDR2 YNNKEL (reference sequence). CDR3 nucleotide sequence: TGTGCCAGCAGCCAAATAGGGACTAGCGGCAATGAGCAGTTCTTC. It yields the protein CASSQIGTSGNEQFF.

On this clonotype: As the CDR3 is not closed by the conserved phenylalanine or tryptophan, this likely results from a read error. The rearrangement links TRBV12-3 or TRBV12-4 to TRBJ2-3; a weak D match, TRBD2 (5 bases). The CDR3 runs to 15 residues. The CDR3 region has the DNA TGTGCCAGCAGTATTACGAGAGGGCTAACAGATGCGCAGTATTCT. Its protein product is CASSITRGLTDAQYS.